The text below deals with one T cell receptor (beta chain). TCRdb's table, derived via immunoSEQ multiplex PCR, lists solely in-frame clones and lacks some. The sample consists of some 110,000 clones, 60% to 85% of them appearing once. These data belong to a study of PD-1 blockade in mismatch repair-deficient tumors. The CDR3 has 11 amino acids. V lost 3 bases to trimming and J lost 4 bases, with 4 bases between them. Per germline, CDR1 SGHVS and CDR2 FQNEAQ. The specimen comprised peripheral blood, sampled approximately 64 weeks after starting pembrolizumab. The TCR comes from an adult with mismatch repair-deficient cancer. The chain has TRBV7-8 and TRBJ2-7; D not certain. The CDR3 DNA reads TGTGCCAGCAGCTTGAGTTACGAGCAGTACTTC. Its protein is CASSLSYEQYF.